This TCR beta chain was captured in a study of T cell responses to AZD1222 COVID-19 vaccine. Study findings and constraints: Receipt of two AZD1222 doses was followed by a rise in Spike-specific TCR breadth and depth. Seropositive at baseline were only a handful of AZD1222 recipients.

The assay was immunoSEQ multiplex PCR, and TCRdb's table has in-frame clones only and misses some. Of tens of thousands of clones listed, approximately 90% are singletons. Trimming shortened V by 5 bases and J by 6 bases, and 16 bases separated the two germline ends. Germline CDR1 and CDR2: LNHNV and YYDKDF (reference sequence). This CDR3 is 14 amino acids long. Turning to this clone: Its specificity is not known.

This chain links TRBV15 with TRBJ1-1, with D perhaps TRBD1 (5 bases). This TCR came from an adult in good health. The sample consisted of peripheral blood, taken on day 0 of AZD1222 vaccination. CDR3 nucleotide sequence: TGTGCCACCAGCCCAAGGAGGGCGGGGGCTGAAGCTTTCTTT. It codes for CATSPRRAGAEAFF. Filled out from reference TRBV15 and TRBJ1-1, the complete variable domain reads DAMVIQNPRYQVTQFGKPVTLSCSQTLNHNVMYWYQQKSSQAPKLLFHYYDKDFNNEADTPDNFQSRRPNTSFCFLDIRSPGLGDTAMYLCATSPRRAGAEAFFGQGTRLTVV.